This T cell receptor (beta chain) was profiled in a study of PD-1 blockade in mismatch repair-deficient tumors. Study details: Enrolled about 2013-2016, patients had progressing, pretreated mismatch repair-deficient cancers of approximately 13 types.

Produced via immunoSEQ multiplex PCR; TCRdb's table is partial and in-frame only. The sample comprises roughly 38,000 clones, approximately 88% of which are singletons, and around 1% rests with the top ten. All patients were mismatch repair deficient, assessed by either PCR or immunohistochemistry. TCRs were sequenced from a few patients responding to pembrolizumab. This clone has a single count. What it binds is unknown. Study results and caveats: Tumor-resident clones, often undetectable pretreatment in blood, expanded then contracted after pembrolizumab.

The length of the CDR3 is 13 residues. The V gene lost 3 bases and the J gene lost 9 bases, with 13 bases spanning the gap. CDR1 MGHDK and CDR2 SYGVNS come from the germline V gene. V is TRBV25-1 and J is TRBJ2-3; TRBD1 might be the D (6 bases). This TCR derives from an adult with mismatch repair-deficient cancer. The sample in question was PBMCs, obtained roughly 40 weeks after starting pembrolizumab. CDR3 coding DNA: TGTGCCAGCAGTGACCCCAACAGGGAGACGCAGTATTTT. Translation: CASSDPNRETQYF.